This entry lists 12 T cell receptor beta chains sequenced from one sample in a study of regulatory T cells in long-lasting Graves disease. Sequencing libraries for TCR beta were prepared with iRepertoire HTBI primers and Arm-PCR of CDR3 regions. From the multiplex PCR reads, TCRdb called clonotypes with MiXCR, one entry per CDR3 protein. This sample has hundreds of thousands of distinct CDR3 sequences, with around 17% found just once. Specified time point: newly diagnosed GD, antithyroid drugs for less than 3 months. The TCR library used RNA extracted from PBMCs. These same data were also listed under a study on T cells in Graves' hyperthyroidism and ophthalmopathy.

The specimen comprised peripheral blood mononuclear cells (PBMCs), sampled at new diagnosis, from a patient treated with antithyroid drugs. These receptors all come from a woman younger than 45 with Graves disease.

On this clonotype itself: One junction end disagrees with the germline gene, perhaps due to a read error. The V and J genes are TRBV5-1 and TRBJ2-5; TRBD2 aligns across 12 bases. This CDR3 spans 14 amino acids. Germline V gene lookup returns CDR1 SGHRS and CDR2 YFSETQ. This chain's CDR3 is CASKLAGGLETQHF. CDR3 in DNA: TGTGCCAGCAAACTAGCGGGAGGTTTGGAGACCCAGCACTTC.

The genes are TRBV5-1 and TRBJ1-3; D is undetermined. The CDR3 length is 13 residues. CDR1 and CDR2 from the germline V gene are SGHRS and YFSETQ. Trimming pared 4 bases from V and 4 bases from J, leaving 9 bases between. This CDR3 is CASSGMTGNTIYF. The CDR3 DNA reads as TGCGCCAGCAGCGGAATGACCGGAAACACCATATATTTT.

This clonotype was seen a handful of times. The chain couples TRBV19 to TRBJ1-1, with a tentative D call TRBD1 (6 bases). The CDR3 is 12 amino acids. From germline, CDR1 is LNHDA and CDR2 SQIVND (reference sequence). The V gene lost 7 bases and the J gene lost 14 bases, with 20 bases spanning the gap. The CDR3 DNA sequence: TGTGCCAGTAATCGCGGGGGGCGCTTGACGTTCTTT. It yields the protein CASNRGGRLTFF.

The chain couples TRBV10-3 to TRBJ1-6; 7 bases line up with TRBD1. Germline loops: CDR1 ENHRY, CDR2 SYGVKD. V trimming: 5 bases; J trimming: 6 bases; junction bases outside the gene matches: 10. The CDR3 has 16 residues. As DNA, the CDR3 is TGTGCCATCAGTAGAAGGGGGGACAGTCTTAATTCACCCCTCCACTTT. As protein: CAISRRGDSLNSPLHF.

The chain couples TRBV19 to TRBJ2-7; the D is unclear. Per the germline V gene, CDR1 is LNHDA and CDR2 is SQIVND (reference sequence). V gave up 5 bases and J gave up 6 bases, with 17 bases separating them. This CDR3 has 14 residues. CDR3 in amino acids: CASSLRALMAEQYF. DNA of the CDR3: TGTGCCAGTAGTCTTCGGGCCCTTATGGCCGAGCAGTACTTC.

This clonotype was seen a few times. The chain uses TRBV30 and TRBJ2-5; unclear D gene. Germline CDR1 and CDR2: GTSNPN and SVGIG (reference sequence). The CDR3 is 11 residues long. Trimming shortened V by 5 bases and J by 5 bases, and 9 bases separated the two germline ends. The CDR3 here is CAWAPLETQYF. The CDR3 nucleotides read TGTGCCTGGGCCCCCCTTGAGACCCAGTACTTC.

A note on this clonotype: At one of its ends the junction is not consistent with the germline gene, which may arise from a read error. The chain uses TRBV10-3 and TRBJ2-1, with no clear D. Germline V gene sequence: CDR1 ENHRY, CDR2 SYGVKD. CDR3 length: 16 residues. This CDR3 is CAISGNSRSSYNEQLF. The CDR3 DNA is TGTGCCATCAGTGGGAACTCCAGGAGCTCCTACAATGAGCAGCTCTTC.

The table lists this clonotype with many counts. The chain links TRBV2 to TRBJ2-6; D ambiguous. Germline lookup yields CDR1 SNHLY and CDR2 FYNNEI. Deletions cut 7 bases from V and 0 bases from J, with 10 bases between. The CDR3 contains 15 residues. The CDR3 region is CASKEKHSGANVLTF. The DNA for the CDR3 is TGTGCCAGCAAGGAGAAACACTCTGGGGCCAACGTCCTGACTTTC.

The chain employs TRBV7-8 and TRBJ1-4, with D uncertain. The CDR3 is 15 residues long. Deletions cut 5 bases from V and 7 bases from J, with 17 bases between. Germline CDR1 is SGHVS and CDR2 is FQNEAQ. The CDR3 DNA sequence: TGTGCCAGCAGCCCCCTTGTCTCGACGGGTGAAAAACTGTTTTTT. It specifies CASSPLVSTGEKLFF. The full variable domain, with the rest looked up from reference TRBV7-8 and TRBJ1-4, is GAGVSQSPRYKVAKRGQDVALRCDPISGHVSLFWYQQALGQGPEFLTYFQNEAQLDKSGLPSDRFFAERPEGSVSTLKIQRTQQEDSAVYLCASSPLVSTGEKLFFGSGTQLSVL.

Of note for this clonotype: Its ends do not fully match the called genes, so a read error is possible. The chain combines TRBV28 with TRBJ1-6, with 9 bases that match TRBD1. In germline, CDR1 is MDHEN, CDR2 SYDVKM. The CDR3 covers 17 residues. In nucleotides, the CDR3 is TGTGCCAACAGTTACAGGGGGCGCGGCTCCTATAATTCACCCCTCCACTTT. Amino acids: CANSYRGRGSYNSPLHF.

This rearrangement joins TRBV20-1 to TRBJ1-2, with D maybe TRBD1 (6 bases). Trimming removed 0 bases at V and 3 bases at J, with 14 bases between. The germline V gene encodes CDR1 DFQATT and CDR2 SNEGSKA (reference sequence). The CDR3 runs 15 residues. The chain's CDR3 is CSARDPLGAYYGYTF. The DNA for the CDR3 is TGCAGTGCTAGAGACCCCTTGGGGGCTTACTATGGCTACACCTTC.

This clonotype was found many times. Here the CDR3 reads CASRQPGFGQPQHF. The CDR3 DNA sequence: TGTGCCAGCCGCCAACCGGGTTTCGGTCAGCCCCAGCATTTT. The rearrangement links TRBV27 to TRBJ1-5; unclear D gene. The germline V gene has CDR1 MNHEY and CDR2 SMNVEV (reference sequence). The V end lost 8 bases, the J end lost 6 bases, and 17 bases lay between the germline ends. The CDR3 runs 14 residues.